This TCR beta chain originates from a study of cytomegalovirus exposure and HLA in healthy donors (dated by TCRdb to 2015 to 2018). In the study overall: According to a later analysis, the roughly 120 validation repertoires were produced on the same platform as the 666 repertoires of the first cohort. The study aimed to test whether signatures of past pathogen exposure could be identified by cataloging public T cell receptors. A separate validation cohort of 90 to 150 different subjects was used in addition to the roughly 670-subject first cohort. To predict cytomegalovirus infection status, the study combined high-throughput TCR immunosequencing, statistical association of individual TCRs with disease status, and machine learning. Overall study results and their limits: In both the original and validation cohorts, the classifier was reported to diagnose cytomegalovirus status with high specificity and sensitivity. A later analysis lacked HLA typing for the validation cohort, so it scored co-occurrence in that cohort across all 130 or so repertoires. According to the authors, the approach could potentially be generalized to other disease states and immunological phenotypes. A few of the identified cytomegalovirus-associated TCR beta chains were confirmed in vitro to be specific for cytomegalovirus antigens. Across donors, most TCR sequences were observed very rarely, whereas some public TCRs were present in many individuals. In the study, 150 to 200 TCR beta chains were listed as associated with cytomegalovirus. In a later analysis, TCRs clustered in the first cohort were found to also tend to co-occur in the 100 to 150 validation repertoires, with 94% of cluster scores above 0.

V has 4 bases trimmed and J has 9 bases trimmed; junction bases matching no gene number 10. CDR1 and CDR2 (MNHEY, SVGAGI) derive from the germline V gene. CDR3 length: 15 amino acids, cysteine to phenylalanine. Of all the DNA, just the CDR3 is kept, 45 bases in frame from base 1. The library was produced with the immunoSEQ multiplex PCR assay. The study's processing was this. To diagnose cytomegalovirus status from the catalog of TCR beta chain sequences, a statistical classification framework was built. Imported from immuneACCESS, the table was reduced by TCRdb to in-frame sequences with V and J called. These copies leave out some clones; in studies compared against another copy, an unresolved V gene accounts for under half, and the cause of the remainder is not known. V and J calls and clone size are copied from that table; D and trimming were computed from the DNA. The sample table records about 360,000 clones; more than 80% of these occur just once. Under 0.95% of the sample is in the top ten clones.

The donors were included in the validation cohort of roughly 120 subjects, a group kept apart from the roughly 700-subject first cohort. In the case of this clone: There is no known antigen for this receptor. No qualities accompany the bases; no much larger clone lies one base away.

The sequence came from a woman between 18 and 29 years old in good health and CMV-seronegative. The specimen sequenced was PBMCs. Here the chain combines TRBV6-5 and TRBJ2-1; the central 9 bases match TRBD1. The CDR3 region reads CASSFTGGAWFEQFF. The nucleotide sequence reads TGTGCCAGCAGTTTCACAGGGGGCGCCTGGTTTGAGCAGTTCTTC.